Listed here are 20 T cell receptor beta chains from one sample, sequenced in a study of cytomegalovirus exposure and HLA in healthy donors. The PCR ran on 60 Vbeta and 13 Jbeta primers. Only in-frame clones appear in the TCRdb table, and some are missing; sequencing was by immunoSEQ multiplex PCR. The profile covers about 250,000 clones, with roughly 80% appearing a single time and approximately 0.3% taken by the ten largest. Sequenced sample: PBMCs. These receptors were taken from a girl aged 2-9 years in good health and CMV-seronegative.

Only a few counts were recorded for this clone. The chain couples TRBV18 to TRBJ1-2, with 10 bases that match TRBD1. CDR3 length: 18 amino acids. V trimming: 2 bases; J trimming: 7 bases; junction bases outside the gene matches: 16. Germline values: CDR1 KGHSH, CDR2 LQKENI. DNA of the CDR3: TGTGCCAGCTCACCAGGGGGGAGGGGGACAGGGGAACAATGTGGCTACACCTTC. Translating it yields CASSPGGRGTGEQCGYTF.

This clone appeared once. The chain carries TRBV5-6 and TRBJ1-4, with a possible D match to TRBD1 (5 bases). The CDR3 sequence is 15 residues long. V was clipped by 3 bases and J by 7 bases, with 16 bases between them. CDR1 SGHDT and CDR2 YYEEEE come from the germline V gene. This chain's CDR3 is CASSSTRQMGEKLFF. The CDR3 DNA is TGTGCCAGCAGCTCCACGAGACAGATGGGTGAAAAACTGTTTTTT.

J is TRBJ1-1 and V is TRBV29-1, with D unresolved. Looked up from germline, CDR1 is SQVTM and CDR2 is ANQGSEA. V was shortened by 5 bases and J by 0 bases, with 13 bases between the two germline ends. This CDR3 contains 14 residues. The CDR3: CSVWFGLVNTEAFF. The CDR3 DNA is TGCAGCGTTTGGTTCGGTTTGGTGAACACTGAAGCTTTCTTT.

As concerns this clone: One end of the junction is discordant with germline, which a read error may explain. The chain is built from TRBV7-9 and TRBJ1-1; D might be TRBD1 (5 bases). Germline CDR1 and CDR2: SEHNR and FQNEAQ (reference sequence). The CDR3 has 15 amino acids. DNA of the CDR3: TGTTCCAGCAGCCGATCTGGGGGGACGGGCACTGAAGCTTTCTTT. This encodes CSSSRSGGTGTEAFF.

The rearrangement uses TRBV7-2 and TRBJ2-5, with D unresolved. Germline values: CDR1 SGHTA, CDR2 FQGNSA. The CDR3 extends over 14 amino acids. V was cut by 8 bases and J by 4 bases, with 17 bases left in between. CDR3 protein: CASLHPAIGETQYF. The CDR3 nucleotides are TGTGCCAGCCTTCACCCAGCGATCGGAGAGACCCAGTACTTC.

The chain employs TRBV28 and TRBJ1-4, with D uncertain. This CDR3 comprises 14 residues. V lost 7 bases and J lost 0, with 9 bases in between. Germline CDR1 MDHEN, CDR2 SYDVKM. CDR3 sequence reads: CASTRIPTNEKLFF. CDR3 DNA sequence: TGTGCCAGCACCAGGATTCCAACTAATGAAAAACTGTTTTTT.

This clone was seen only once. The genes are TRBV19 and TRBJ1-5; the D gene is possibly TRBD1 (5 bases). Germline V gives CDR1 LNHDA, CDR2 SQIVND (reference sequence). CDR3 length: 15 residues. The V end was cut by 9 bases, the J end by 4 bases, with 19 bases between. CDR3: CASLRTGVLNQPQHF. DNA of the CDR3: TGTGCCAGCCTAAGGACGGGGGTCTTGAATCAGCCCCAGCATTTT.

The genes are TRBV9 and TRBJ2-2; 9 bases align to TRBD2. Per germline, CDR1 SGDLS and CDR2 YYNGEE. The CDR3 totals 19 residues. V lost 4 bases and J lost 1; bases outside the gene matches: 14. The CDR3, as DNA: TGTGCCAGCAGCCTTAGAGGGCTAGCGGGAATTGGGAACACCGGGGAGCTGTTTTTT. This encodes CASSLRGLAGIGNTGELFF.

The chain combines TRBV14 with TRBJ2-5; perhaps TRBD1 as D (5 bases). The CDR3 is 16 residues long. Trimming removed 1 base at V and 5 bases at J, with 17 bases between. Germline CDR1 is SGHDN and CDR2 is FVKESK. As DNA, the CDR3 is TGTGCCAGCAGCCAAGTCTTGTCAGGGTCTCTTGAGACCCAGTACTTC. Amino acid sequence: CASSQVLSGSLETQYF.

The chain joins TRBV5-8 to TRBJ2-7; 7 nucleotides match TRBD1. Germline V gene sequence: CDR1 SGHTS, CDR2 YDEGEE. Trimming at V came to 3 bases and at J to 0 bases, leaving 18 bases not matched to a gene. CDR3 size: 19 residues. CDR3 sequence reads: CASSYITPRPGQSSYEQYF. In nucleotides, the CDR3 is TGTGCCAGCAGCTACATAACTCCCCGGCCGGGACAGAGCTCCTACGAGCAGTACTTC. Full variable domain (rest looked up from reference TRBV5-8 and TRBJ2-7): EAGVTQSPTHLIKTRGQQATLRCSPISGHTSVYWYQQALGLGLQFLLWYDEGEERNRGNFPPRFSGRQFPNYSSELNVNALELEDSALYLCASSYITPRPGQSSYEQYFGPGTRLTVT.

The V and J genes are TRBV14 and TRBJ2-1, with TRBD2 identical over 9 bases. The germline CDR1 and CDR2 sequences are SGHDN and FVKESK. With 5 bases clipped from V and 2 bases from J, the junction kept 4 bases outside the gene matches. This CDR3 is built from 15 residues. This CDR3 is CASSVVAGAYNEQFF. The CDR3 nucleotides are TGTGCCAGCAGCGTTGTAGCGGGGGCCTACAATGAGCAGTTCTTC.

This chain uses TRBV5-1 with TRBJ2-3; 9 bases fit TRBD2. Germline lookup yields CDR1 SGHRS and CDR2 YFSETQ. The V segment lost 1 base and the J segment 4 bases; nucleotides outside the gene matches: 7. The CDR3 is made up of 16 amino acids. CDR3 in amino acids: CASSLSAGGQADTQYF. CDR3 nucleotide sequence: TGCGCCAGCAGCTTGAGCGCGGGGGGGCAGGCAGATACGCAGTATTTT.

The V gene is TRBV13, the J gene TRBJ2-7; D unresolved. Germline lookup yields CDR1 PRHDT and CDR2 FYEKMQ (reference sequence). V lost 1 base, J lost 3 bases, and 7 bases lay in between. CDR3 size: 13 residues. CDR3 amino acids: CASSLESGYEQYF. For the CDR3, the DNA is TGTGCCAGCAGCTTAGAGTCCGGCTACGAGCAGTACTTC.

The V gene is TRBV7-7, the J gene TRBJ2-2, with D maybe TRBD1 (6 bases). This CDR3 has 14 residues. V gave up 4 bases and J gave up 8 bases, with 14 bases separating them. CDR1 and CDR2 (germline): SSHAT, FNYEAQ (reference sequence). The CDR3 here is CASSSRGGSGELFF. Here the CDR3 DNA reads TGTGCCAGCAGCTCCAGGGGCGGGTCGGGGGAGCTGTTTTTT.

The V and J genes are TRBV21-1 and TRBJ2-7; TRBD1 was called by the table and not checked on the DNA. TRBV21-1 is a known pseudogene. The CDR3 has 12 residues. CDR3 coding DNA: TGTGCCAGCAGCGCAAGACCGGGACAGGACTTCTTC. Translation gives CASSARPGQDFF.

The chain recombines TRBV6-1 with TRBJ2-1; TRBD1 is a possible D gene (5 bases). Germline values: CDR1 MNHNS, CDR2 SASEGT. There are 12 residues in the CDR3. Trimming pared 8 bases from V and 5 bases from J, leaving 10 bases between. CDR3 DNA sequence: TGTGCCAGCGGGAACAGGAACAATGAGCAGTTCTTC. It specifies CASGNRNNEQFF.

The chain carries TRBV28 and TRBJ2-1, with D maybe TRBD2 (6 bases). The CDR3 covers 13 residues. V lost 4 bases and J lost 6, with 10 bases in between. The V gene's germline CDR1 is MDHEN and CDR2 SYDVKM. CDR3 coding DNA: TGTGCCAGCAGTTCCGGGAGTATCAATGAGCAGTTCTTC. As protein: CASSSGSINEQFF.

Regarding this clone: The same CDR3 can be traced to other DNA sequences in this sample. The genes are TRBV30 and TRBJ1-5, with D possibly matching TRBD1 (6 bases). Germline assignment: CDR1 GTSNPN and CDR2 SVGIG (reference sequence). The CDR3 contains 13 residues. Trimming shortened V by 0 bases and J by 6 bases, and 9 bases separated the two germline ends. The CDR3 region is CAWSVQGSQPQHF. The CDR3 DNA is TGTGCCTGGAGTGTACAGGGCTCTCAGCCCCAGCATTTT.

The chain employs TRBV6-1 and TRBJ2-7, with 9 nucleotides matching TRBD2. With 6 bases clipped from V and 0 bases from J, the junction kept 6 bases outside the gene matches. Germline loops: CDR1 MNHNS, CDR2 SASEGT. This CDR3 region has 15 residues. The CDR3 sequence is CASRALAGSSYEQYF. CDR3 DNA sequence: TGTGCCAGCAGAGCACTAGCGGGTAGCTCCTACGAGCAGTACTTC.

This chain uses TRBV4-1 with TRBJ1-1; 7 nucleotides align to TRBD1. The V and J ends lost 3 bases and 5 bases, in that order; junction bases with no gene match: 12. Germline-derived CDR1 and CDR2 are MGHRA and YSYEKL. This CDR3 has 16 residues. CDR3 protein: CASSHSTGRVGTEAFF. The CDR3 coding sequence is TGCGCCAGCAGCCACTCGACAGGGCGGGTAGGAACTGAAGCTTTCTTT.